This T cell receptor (beta chain) was found in a study of T cell changes during pregnancy in multiple sclerosis. The V and J ends lost 2 bases and 4 bases respectively, with 17 bases between them. The V gene's germline CDR1 is SGHTA and CDR2 FQGNSA. This CDR3 has 16 residues. Sequencing used immunoSEQ multiplex PCR; TCRdb keeps in-frame clones, though not all of them. Among under 95,000 clones listed, roughly 92% were seen once. The receptor comes from a female donor with multiple sclerosis, enrolled in a pregnancy study. Sequenced here: peripheral blood, sampled in the second trimester of pregnancy. The chain employs TRBV7-2 and TRBJ2-5; weak D call: TRBD2 (5 bases). CDR3 sequence: CASSLNPRGLGETQYF. DNA of the CDR3: TGTGCCAGCAGCTTAAACCCCCGGGGATTGGGAGAGACCCAGTACTTC.